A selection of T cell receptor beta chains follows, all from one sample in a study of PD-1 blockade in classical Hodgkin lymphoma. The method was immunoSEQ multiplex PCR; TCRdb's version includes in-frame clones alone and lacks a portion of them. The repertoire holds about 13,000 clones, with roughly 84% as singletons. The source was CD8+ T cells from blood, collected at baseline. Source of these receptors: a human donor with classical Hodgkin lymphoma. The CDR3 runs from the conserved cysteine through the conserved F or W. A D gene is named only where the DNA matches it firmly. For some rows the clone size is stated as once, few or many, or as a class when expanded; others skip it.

DNA: TGTGCCAGTAGTATTTTCAAGGGCTACGAGCAGTACTTC
CDR3: CASSIFKGYEQYF
size: .
J: TRBJ2-7
D: .
V: TRBV19

DNA: TGTGCCAGCAGCTTAATGCGGGGGAGTTTTTACAATGAGCAGTTCTTC
CDR3: CASSLMRGSFYNEQFF
size: .
J: TRBJ2-1
D: TRBD2
V: TRBV11-2

DNA: TGTGCCAGCAGTGTTGCTGGGCCGACGAGGGACACTAACTATGGCTACACCTTC
CDR3: CASSVAGPTRDTNYGYTF
size: few
J: TRBJ1-2
D: .
V: TRBV2

DNA: TGTGCCATGTCCGCGACAGGGTCCGGGGCCAACGTCCTGACTTTC
CDR3: CAMSATGSGANVLTF
size: .
J: TRBJ2-6
D: TRBD1
V: TRBV10-3

DNA: TGTGCCAGCAGTGCCGGGACTAACCCCTACGAGCAGTACTTC
CDR3: CASSAGTNPYEQYF
size: .
J: TRBJ2-7
D: TRBD2
V: TRBV7-3

DNA: TGTGCCAGCAGCGGGGACAGGGGGCGGAATCAGCCCCAGCATTTT
CDR3: CASSGDRGRNQPQHF
size: .
J: TRBJ1-5
D: TRBD1
V: TRBV2

DNA: TGTGCCACCAGCACTACAGACTATAATTCACCCCTCCACTTT
CDR3: CATSTTDYNSPLHF
size: .
J: TRBJ1-6
D: .
V: TRBV15

DNA: TGCGCCAGCAGCCACTCTGGACAGTTTAAGAACTACGAGCAGTACTTC
CDR3: CASSHSGQFKNYEQYF
size: .
J: TRBJ2-7
D: .
V: TRBV23-1

DNA: TGTGCCAGCAGCTTGATCGACCTAGCGGGGGGATTCAGCACAGATACGCAGTATTTT
CDR3: CASSLIDLAGGFSTDTQYF
size: once
J: TRBJ2-3
D: TRBD2
V: TRBV7-9

DNA: TGCGCCAGCAGCCGCGGACAGGGGTCCCGAGAAGATACGCAGTATTTT
CDR3: CASSRGQGSREDTQYF
size: .
J: TRBJ2-3
D: TRBD1
V: TRBV5-1

DNA: TGTGCCAGCAGCGAAGGACAGGGGGCGATTGGGGGCTACACCTTC
CDR3: CASSEGQGAIGGYTF
size: .
J: TRBJ1-2
D: TRBD1
V: TRBV9

DNA: TGTGCCAGCAGTGAGCTTCGGGGAACAGATACGCAGTATTTT
CDR3: CASSELRGTDTQYF
size: .
J: TRBJ2-3
D: .
V: TRBV2

DNA: TGTGCCAGCAGCTACCCGAACACTGAAGCTTTCTTT
CDR3: CASSYPNTEAFF
size: .
J: TRBJ1-1
D: .
V: TRBV7-9

DNA: TGTGCCAGCACCCCACTTCACAGGGGGCGATGGGACACCGGGGAGCTGTTTTTT
CDR3: CASTPLHRGRWDTGELFF
size: .
J: TRBJ2-2
D: TRBD1
V: TRBV7-9

DNA: TGTGCCAGCAGGACCCGAGAGGACACTGAAGCTTTCTTT
CDR3: CASRTREDTEAFF
size: .
J: TRBJ1-1
D: .
V: TRBV25-1

DNA: TGTGCCAGCAGAATAGAAGCAACTAATGAAAAACTGTTTTTT
CDR3: CASRIEATNEKLFF
size: .
J: TRBJ1-4
D: .
V: TRBV6-5

DNA: TGTGCCATCAGTGAGGAACACTCAAGGGACACCGGGGAGCTGTTTTTT
CDR3: CAISEEHSRDTGELFF
size: .
J: TRBJ2-2
D: .
V: TRBV10-3

DNA: TGTGCCAGCAGCTTACAGGGGGGAAATTACGAGCAGTACTTC
CDR3: CASSLQGGNYEQYF
size: .
J: TRBJ2-7
D: .
V: TRBV13

DNA: TGTGCCAGCAGTCCCAGGGCTTCACCCCTCCACTTT
CDR3: CASSPRASPLHF
size: .
J: TRBJ1-6
D: .
V: TRBV27

DNA: TGTGCCAGCATCCAGCAAGAGACCCAGTACTTC
CDR3: CASIQQETQYF
size: .
J: TRBJ2-5
D: .
V: TRBV7-9

DNA: TGTGCCAGCAGCCGGAATGGCTACACCTTC
CDR3: CASSRNGYTF
size: .
J: TRBJ1-2
D: .
V: TRBV9

DNA: TGTGCCAGCTCACCTATTGGGGTTCGGTCCTACGAGCAGTACTTC
CDR3: CASSPIGVRSYEQYF
size: .
J: TRBJ2-7
D: .
V: TRBV18

DNA: TGCGCCAGCAGCCAAGTCCGATCATCTGGCTACACCTTC
CDR3: CASSQVRSSGYTF
size: .
J: TRBJ1-2
D: .
V: TRBV4-3

DNA: TGTGCCAGCAGTCACCGATGGGACACCTACGAGCAGTACTTC
CDR3: CASSHRWDTYEQYF
size: .
J: TRBJ2-7
D: .
V: TRBV25-1

DNA: TGTGCCAGCAGCTCAACGAATAAGGGGGCTATCACCGGGGAGCTGTTTTTT
CDR3: CASSSTNKGAITGELFF
size: few
J: TRBJ2-2
D: TRBD1
V: TRBV7-9

DNA: TGTGCCAGCACGGGGACAGGGGACCACCTGGGCGAGCAGTACTTC
CDR3: CASTGTGDHLGEQYF
size: .
J: TRBJ2-7
D: TRBD1
V: TRBV28

DNA: TGTGCCAGCAGCTTTTACAGGGGGTATGAAAAACTGTTTTTT
CDR3: CASSFYRGYEKLFF
size: .
J: TRBJ1-4
D: TRBD1
V: TRBV7-9

DNA: TGTGCCAGCAGCTCCCGTGGGGACTCCCTAAACATTCAGTACTTC
CDR3: CASSSRGDSLNIQYF
size: .
J: TRBJ2-4
D: .
V: TRBV9

DNA: TGTGCCAGCAGCCACCCTTCGGGAATCGGGCGTTACGAGCAGTACTTC
CDR3: CASSHPSGIGRYEQYF
size: .
J: TRBJ2-7
D: .
V: TRBV7-9

DNA: TGTGCCAGCAGCTTTCCCGGGGAGTCATACGAGCAGTACTTC
CDR3: CASSFPGESYEQYF
size: .
J: TRBJ2-7
D: .
V: TRBV7-9

DNA: TGTGCCAGCAGTAACCTAGAAGGCCCTGGCGGGCAGTACTTC
CDR3: CASSNLEGPGGQYF
size: .
J: TRBJ2-7
D: .
V: TRBV4-2

DNA: TGCGCCAGCAGCTTGGATCTTTCAACGAGCTCCTACAATGAGCAGTTCTTC
CDR3: CASSLDLSTSSYNEQFF
size: .
J: TRBJ2-1
D: .
V: TRBV5-1

DNA: TGTGCCAGCAGCTCGGGGGACTATCAGTATTTT
CDR3: CASSSGDYQYF
size: .
J: TRBJ2-3
D: TRBD2
V: TRBV7-6

DNA: TGTGCCAGCAGTTTAATGCCCCCTAGACAGGGTATCCACGAGCAGTACTTC
CDR3: CASSLMPPRQGIHEQYF
size: .
J: TRBJ2-7
D: TRBD1
V: TRBV27

DNA: TGTGCCAGCAGCCCCGAGGGGGCGCGCCCTGTCCATGAGCAGTTCTTC
CDR3: CASSPEGARPVHEQFF
size: .
J: TRBJ2-1
D: TRBD1
V: TRBV7-9

DNA: TGTGCCAGCAGCACGCCGACAGGGGCCTATGGCCACACCTTC
CDR3: CASSTPTGAYGHTF
size: once
J: TRBJ1-2
D: TRBD1
V: TRBV11-2

DNA: TGTGCCAGCAAGCTCCAGGGGAACACTGAAGCTTTCTTT
CDR3: CASKLQGNTEAFF
size: .
J: TRBJ1-1
D: .
V: TRBV25-1

DNA: TGTGCCAGCAGTTTTGGATATCCCCCTTCCGAGCAGTACTTC
CDR3: CASSFGYPPSEQYF
size: once
J: TRBJ2-7
D: .
V: TRBV27

DNA: TGCGCCAGCAGTGAAGGGGCACCCCTCCACTTT
CDR3: CASSEGAPLHF
size: .
J: TRBJ1-6
D: .
V: TRBV10-2

DNA: TGTGCCAGCAGTGCCGGGACCTACACTGAAGCTTTCTTT
CDR3: CASSAGTYTEAFF
size: .
J: TRBJ1-1
D: .
V: TRBV27

DNA: TGTGCCAGCAGCCCCGGGACAGAGTACCAAGAGACCCAGTACTTC
CDR3: CASSPGTEYQETQYF
size: .
J: TRBJ2-5
D: TRBD1
V: TRBV6-5

DNA: TGTGCCATCAGGGACCCCCAGGGGTGGGGGTTCTTC
CDR3: CAIRDPQGWGFF
size: .
J: TRBJ2-1
D: .
V: TRBV10-3

DNA: TGTGCCAGCAGTTTTATCGAGACCCAGTACTTC
CDR3: CASSFIETQYF
size: .
J: TRBJ2-5
D: .
V: TRBV28

DNA: TGCGCCAGCAGCCAAGATGTCTCCCCTTTTCTTTATTCACCCCTCCACTTT
CDR3: CASSQDVSPFLYSPLHF
size: medium-sized
J: TRBJ1-6
D: .
V: TRBV4-1

DNA: TGTGCCAGCAGTTACTCGACCACCCGGTACACTGAAGCTTTCTTT
CDR3: CASSYSTTRYTEAFF
size: .
J: TRBJ1-1
D: .
V: TRBV6-5

DNA: TGTGCCAGCAGTTTATACAGCGGCTCCTACGAGCAGTACTTC
CDR3: CASSLYSGSYEQYF
size: .
J: TRBJ2-7
D: .
V: TRBV27

DNA: TGTGCCGGAACAGGGGGAGGGGTGAACACTGAAGCTTTCTTT
CDR3: CAGTGGGVNTEAFF
size: .
J: TRBJ1-1
D: TRBD1
V: TRBV5-5

DNA: TGTGCCAGCAGTGGAACAGGGTTGGGGACTGAAGCTTTCTTT
CDR3: CASSGTGLGTEAFF
size: .
J: TRBJ1-1
D: .
V: TRBV25-1

DNA: TGTGCCAGCAGCTTAGTTGGACCGGGGTACGAGCAGTACTTC
CDR3: CASSLVGPGYEQYF
size: .
J: TRBJ2-7
D: .
V: TRBV7-9

DNA: TGTGCCAGCAGCGTAGCTACCCTAGCGGGGGCTCGAGAGACCCAGTACTTC
CDR3: CASSVATLAGARETQYF
size: .
J: TRBJ2-5
D: TRBD2
V: TRBV9

DNA: TGTGCCAGCAGTTATCCGGGACAGCCCTACGAGCAGTACTTC
CDR3: CASSYPGQPYEQYF
size: .
J: TRBJ2-7
D: TRBD1
V: TRBV27

DNA: TGCGCCAGCAGCCAAGATAGAAGGGATCAAGAGACCCAGTACTTC
CDR3: CASSQDRRDQETQYF
size: .
J: TRBJ2-5
D: .
V: TRBV4-3

DNA: TGTGCCAGCAGTTGGGACAGGGGTAACAATGAGCAGTTCTTC
CDR3: CASSWDRGNNEQFF
size: .
J: TRBJ2-1
D: TRBD1
V: TRBV6-6

DNA: TGTGCCAGCAGCGTAGGAGGAGGTAACGAGCAGTACTTC
CDR3: CASSVGGGNEQYF
size: .
J: TRBJ2-7
D: .
V: TRBV7-7